One sample yielded the 11 T cell receptor beta chains listed below, sequenced in a study of early T cells in non-severe SARS-CoV-2 infection. Each CDR3 protein gets one entry after TCRdb re-called the 5' RACE reads with MiXCR. The profile shows 48,000 or so distinct CDR3 sequences, less than 15% of them singletons. Sample: whole blood. The receptor source for this set is an adult who was a healthcare worker with PCR-confirmed SARS-CoV-2 infection or an uninfected control (not recorded which).

This clonotype was found a few times. The chain uses TRBV7-2 and TRBJ1-1, with D uncertain. V was shortened by 1 base and J by 1 base, with 13 bases between the two germline ends. From germline, CDR1 is SGHTA and CDR2 FQGNSA. The CDR3 is made up of 16 amino acids. DNA for the CDR3: TGTGCCAGCAGCTTAGTCGCCACTCCTTCGAACACTGAAGCTTTCTTT. The encoded protein is CASSLVATPSNTEAFF.

The rearrangement links TRBV5-1 to TRBJ2-7, with D perhaps matching TRBD1 or TRBD2 (6 bases each). This CDR3 contains 14 residues. The germline CDR1 and CDR2 sequences are SGHRS and YFSETQ. The V end lost 1 base, the J end lost 5 bases, and 13 bases lay between the germline ends. CDR3 residues: CASSLYSGGDEQYF. DNA for the CDR3: TGCGCCAGCAGCTTGTACTCCGGGGGCGACGAGCAGTACTTC.

This clonotype showed up many times. The chain joins TRBV7-9 to TRBJ2-5; 7 nucleotides agree with TRBD1. Trimming at V came to 0 bases and at J to 4 bases, leaving 5 bases not matched to a gene. The CDR3 totals 15 residues. The germline V gene encodes CDR1 SEHNR and CDR2 FQNEAQ (reference sequence). DNA for the CDR3: TGTGCCAGCAGCTTAGCAGGGACAGTGGGAGAGACCCAGTACTTC. Translated: CASSLAGTVGETQYF. Together with reference TRBV7-9 and TRBJ2-5, the CDR3 gives the full variable domain: DTGVSQNPRHKITKRGQNVTFRCDPISEHNRLYWYRQTLGQGPEFLTYFQNEAQLEKSRLLSDRFSAERPKGSFSTLEIQRTEQGDSAMYLCASSLAGTVGETQYFGPGTRLLVL.

J is TRBJ2-7 and V is TRBV29-1; D remains unclear. CDR3 length: 11 residues. Germline lookup yields CDR1 SQVTM and CDR2 ANQGSEA. Trimming took off 7 bases at V and 0 bases at J, with 7 bases between the two ends. CDR3 sequence reads: CSGSVSYEQYF. The CDR3 DNA follows: TGCAGCGGAAGCGTCTCCTACGAGCAGTACTTC.

This clonotype was observed many times. The V and J genes are TRBV27 and TRBJ1-2; 9 nucleotides line up with TRBD1. Germline V gives CDR1 MNHEY, CDR2 SMNVEV (reference sequence). The CDR3 spans 14 residues. J gave up 8 bases and V 5 bases, and 9 bases lay outside the gene matches. CDR3 sequence: CASSPGGTGRGYTF. CDR3 bases: TGTGCCAGCAGTCCTGGGGGGACAGGGCGCGGCTACACCTTC.

This clonotype was observed a handful of times. The gene calls are TRBV5-1 and TRBJ1-5; D is ambiguous. This CDR3 comprises 14 residues. Trimming left V 7 bases short and J 5 bases short, with 16 bases between. Per germline, CDR1 SGHRS and CDR2 YFSETQ. Here the CDR3 reads CASFPGPGDQPQHF. CDR3 nucleotide sequence: TGCGCCAGCTTCCCCGGGCCAGGAGATCAGCCCCAGCATTTT. Supplemented by reference TRBV5-1 and TRBJ1-5, the full variable domain reads KAGVTQTPRYLIKTRGQQVTLSCSPISGHRSVSWYQQTPGQGLQFLFEYFSETQRNKGNFPGRFSGRQFSNSRSEMNVSTLELGDSALYLCASFPGPGDQPQHFGDGTRLSIL.

As for this clonotype: This may be a read error, as it is one base from a much larger clone. This chain joins TRBV20-1 and TRBJ2-7, with D possibly TRBD2 on 6 matching bases. The CDR3 covers 12 residues. V lost 6 bases and J lost 3, with 12 bases in between. Looked up from germline, CDR1 is DFQATT and CDR2 is SNEGSKA (reference sequence). The CDR3 DNA reads TGCAGTGCGTCGGAGGGTAACTACGAGCAGTACTTC. It codes for CSASEGNYEQYF.

The chain joins TRBV28 to TRBJ2-1; 10 bases agree with TRBD2. CDR1 and CDR2 from the germline V gene are MDHEN and SYDVKM. CDR3 length: 18 residues. Trimming at V came to 6 bases and at J to 12 bases, leaving 23 bases not matched to a gene. The CDR3 loop reads CASRLRASGRGGGPWQFF. The DNA for the CDR3 is TGTGCCAGCAGACTAAGGGCTAGCGGGAGAGGGGGCGGGCCGTGGCAGTTCTTC.

This clonotype turned up a few times. The chain carries TRBV6-4 and TRBJ1-3; the D gene is possibly TRBD1 (5 bases). Trimming took 4 bases from V and 4 from J, leaving 17 bases between them. Germline values: CDR1 MRHNA, CDR2 SNTAGT. The CDR3 is made up of 16 amino acids. CDR3 amino acids: CASSGPRSGTGNTIYF. The DNA of the CDR3 is TGTGCCAGCAGTGGCCCACGCTCGGGGACGGGAAACACCATATATTTT.

This clonotype was counted between two and nine times. V usage is TRBV29-1 and J usage is TRBJ1-1, with 11 bases fitting TRBD1. Germline V gives CDR1 SQVTM, CDR2 ANQGSEA. Trimming removed 4 bases from V and 10 bases from J; junction bases left unmatched: 8. This CDR3 spans 13 amino acids. DNA for the CDR3: TGCAGCGTTGTTGGACAGGGGGCGATTCGAGCTTTCTTT. Translation: CSVVGQGAIRAFF.

Ten or more counts support this clonotype. The rearrangement joins TRBV24-1 to TRBJ2-1; D unclear. V was shortened by 2 bases and J by 7 bases, with 5 bases between the two germline ends. Germline CDR1 and CDR2: KGHDR and SFDVKD. The CDR3 spans 12 residues. The CDR3 DNA reads TGTGCCACCAGTGATTGGAGTAATGAGCAGTTCTTC. Protein product: CATSDWSNEQFF.